The 23 T cell receptor beta chains listed next were all sequenced from one sample in a study of blood T cell repertoires in COVID-19 (dated by TCRdb to about 2020). The library was produced with the immunoSEQ multiplex PCR assay. The clones in this table, taken by TCRdb from immuneACCESS, are in-frame only. Not every clone is retained; where verified, under half of the shortfall comes from an unresolved V gene, and the cause of the rest is unknown. A total of about 230,000 clones appear in this sample, around four fifths of them only once. The ten biggest clones cover roughly 2.7% of the sample. Material: peripheral blood. The receptor source for this set is an older woman with active or convalescent COVID-19.

In its sample, this clone was seen a few times. The rearrangement links TRBV11-2 to TRBJ1-5; the D is unclear. The CDR3 contains 13 residues. V lost 2 bases to trimming and J lost 7 bases, with 9 bases between them. The germline gives CDR1 SGHAT, CDR2 FQNNGV. The CDR3 bases are TGTGCCAGCAGCTTACGAGAAGAGCAGCCCCAGCATTTT. Protein sequence: CASSLREEQPQHF. The full variable domain, in which reference TRBV11-2 and TRBJ1-5 provide the parts outside the CDR3, is EAGVAQSPRYKIIEKRQSVAFWCNPISGHATLYWYQQILGQGPKLLIQFQNNGVVDDSQLPKDRFSAERLKGVDSTLKIQPAKLEDSAVYLCASSLREEQPQHFGDGTRLSIL.

V usage is TRBV11-1 and J usage is TRBJ2-7, with 7 bases identical to TRBD1. This CDR3 is built from 15 residues. V was pared by 4 bases and J by 1 base, with 7 bases of the junction left unmatched. Germline V gene lookup returns CDR1 SGHAT and CDR2 FQDESV (reference sequence). The CDR3 here is CASSSSAGGSYEQYF. DNA for the CDR3: TGTGCCAGCAGCTCCTCCGCAGGGGGATCCTACGAGCAGTACTTC.

CDR3 nucleotide sequence: TGCGCCAGCAGCCCCCGGGCTTCCGGGGACTATGGCTACACCTTC. Amino acids: CASSPRASGDYGYTF. This chain joins TRBV4-1 and TRBJ1-2; D is ambiguous. The CDR3 extends over 15 amino acids. Germline V gives CDR1 MGHRA, CDR2 YSYEKL. Trimming removed 4 bases from V and 3 bases from J, with 15 bases in between.

The V gene is TRBV19, the J gene TRBJ1-5; D gene unclear. Germline CDR1 is LNHDA and CDR2 is SQIVND (reference sequence). CDR3 length: 14 residues. The V end was cut by 9 bases, the J end by 0 bases, with 12 bases between. The CDR3 DNA reads as TGTGCCAGCCGGGGAGAGTATAGCAATCAGCCCCAGCATTTT. This gives the protein CASRGEYSNQPQHF.

The chain is built from TRBV28 and TRBJ2-7; 8 nucleotides agree with TRBD1. Germline V gene data show CDR1 as MDHEN and CDR2 as SYDVKM. This CDR3 has 12 residues. CDR3 sequence (DNA): TGTGCAAGCGGACAGGGTCACTACGAGCAGTACTTC. Protein: CASGQGHYEQYF. The full variable domain, rest sourced from reference TRBV28 and TRBJ2-7, is DVKVTQSSRYLVKRTGEKVFLECVQDMDHENMFWYRQDPGLGLRLIYFSYDVKMKEKGDIPEGYSVSREKKERFSLILESASTNQTSMYLCASGQGHYEQYFGPGTRLTVT.

CDR3 coding DNA: TGTGCCAGCAGAGCGGGTCAAGAGACCCAGTACTTC. Encoded protein: CASRAGQETQYF. This sequence joins TRBV2 and TRBJ2-5; perhaps TRBD2 as D (6 bases). V gave up 6 bases and J gave up 2 bases, with 7 bases separating them. The CDR3 sequence is 12 residues long. CDR1 SNHLY and CDR2 FYNNEI come from the germline V gene.

The chain combines TRBV9 with TRBJ2-5; the D is unclear. CDR1 SGDLS and CDR2 YYNGEE come from the germline V gene. The CDR3 consists of 15 residues. V lost 1 base and J 4 bases, leaving 14 bases between the germline ends. The CDR3 reads CASSVIPGSRETQYF. CDR3 coding DNA: TGTGCCAGCAGCGTAATACCAGGAAGTAGAGAGACCCAGTACTTC.

The chain is built from TRBV10-1 and TRBJ1-2; TRBD1 matches 7 bases. Per germline, CDR1 WNHNN and CDR2 SYGVQD (reference sequence). The CDR3 consists of 14 residues. The junction had 4 bases not matched to a gene; V was cut back by 5 bases and J by 1 base. The CDR3 spells CASSPQGYNYGYTF. Written as DNA, the CDR3 is TGCGCCAGCAGTCCACAGGGGTATAACTATGGCTACACCTTC.

V usage is TRBV3-1 (or the pseudogene TRBV3-2) and J usage is TRBJ1-1, with D uncertain. V shed 2 bases and J shed 0 bases, with 7 bases lying between them. Germline lookup yields CDR1 LGHDT and CDR2 YNNKEL (reference sequence). The CDR3 loop spans 14 amino acids. As DNA, the CDR3 is TGTGCCAGCAGCCAAAAGCAGGTGAACACTGAAGCTTTCTTT. It codes for CASSQKQVNTEAFF.

The V call is TRBV24-1, the J call TRBJ1-2; D uncertain. CDR1 KGHDR and CDR2 SFDVKD come from the germline V gene. The CDR3 has 13 residues. V lost 3 bases, J lost 6 bases, and 10 bases lay in between. CDR3 bases: TGTGCCACCAGTGATCCCCCCAGGCATGGCTACACCTTC. Its translation is CATSDPPRHGYTF.

The V gene is TRBV5-1, the J gene TRBJ2-2, with TRBD1 matching 12 bases. The CDR3 runs 18 residues. V gave up 4 bases and J gave up 6 bases; unmatched junction bases: 13. Germline assignment: CDR1 SGHRS and CDR2 YFSETQ. CDR3 nucleotide sequence: TGCGCCAGCAGCGGGACAGGGGGCGAGGGAAGCAGCCCCGGGGAGCTGTTTTTT. This translates into CASSGTGGEGSSPGELFF.

The J gene is TRBJ1-5, the V gene TRBV7-2, with 9 positions matching TRBD1. From germline, CDR1 is SGHTA and CDR2 FQGNSA. V lost 5 bases, J lost 3 bases, and 8 bases stayed unmatched. This CDR3 has 16 amino acids. CDR3 bases: TGTGCCAGCAGCCCCGAGGTACAGGGGGCCAATCAGCCCCAGCATTTT. Protein: CASSPEVQGANQPQHF.

This chain links TRBV10-1 with TRBJ2-3; D is perhaps TRBD2 (6 bases). Per the germline V gene, CDR1 is WNHNN and CDR2 is SYGVQD (reference sequence). The CDR3 is 17 residues long. Trimming took off 4 bases at V and 1 base at J, with 18 bases between the two ends. CDR3 sequence: CASSGASPGLRTDTQYF. In nucleotides, the CDR3 is TGCGCCAGCAGTGGAGCTAGTCCGGGACTCCGCACAGATACGCAGTATTTT.

This clone was found once. This sequence joins TRBV4-2 and TRBJ1-2; possible D gene TRBD1, 5 bases. V lost 1 base, J lost 8 bases, and 14 bases lay in between. Germline CDR1 LGHNA, CDR2 YNFKEQ. The CDR3 totals 14 residues. The CDR3, as DNA: TGTGCCAGCAGCCAAGTAGGCGGGACGGACGGCTACACCTTC. Translating it yields CASSQVGGTDGYTF.

This rearrangement joins TRBV28 to TRBJ1-1; D might be TRBD1 (6 bases). CDR1 is MDHEN and CDR2 is SYDVKM in the germline V gene. Trimming removed 7 bases at V and 0 bases at J, with 21 bases between. This CDR3 spans 17 amino acids. This CDR3 reads CASTRGGLLFMNTEAFF. CDR3 in DNA: TGTGCCAGCACAAGAGGGGGATTACTTTTTATGAACACTGAAGCTTTCTTT.

This clone was counted only a few times. The V call is TRBV10-3, the J call TRBJ1-3; D remains ambiguous. The CDR3 has 15 amino acids. Between the trimmed V and J ends, which lost 7 bases and 4 bases, there was a span of 17 bases. Per the germline V gene, CDR1 is ENHRY and CDR2 is SYGVKD. CDR3 DNA sequence: TGTGCCATCACGGACGGCTCTGGAGGGGGAAACACCATATATTTT. Protein sequence: CAITDGSGGGNTIYF.

The chain couples TRBV10-3 to TRBJ2-1; 7 nucleotides line up with TRBD2. V was clipped by 6 bases and J by 3 bases; unmatched bases: 8. The CDR3 has 15 amino acids. Germline V gives CDR1 ENHRY, CDR2 SYGVKD. For the CDR3, the DNA is TGTGCCATCAGAACCGGACTAGGCCTCTACAATGAGCAGTTCTTC. As protein: CAIRTGLGLYNEQFF.

The chain uses TRBV5-4 and TRBJ2-7; 10 nucleotides align to TRBD2. The J segment lost 4 bases and the V segment lost 5 bases, leaving 9 bases of the junction unmatched. The germline V gene has CDR1 SGHNT and CDR2 YYREEE (reference sequence). The CDR3 contains 15 residues. The CDR3 nucleotides are TGTGCCAGCAGTCACGGGGGGACTAGCGAATACGAGCAGTACTTC. It encodes CASSHGGTSEYEQYF.

The V and J genes are TRBV25-1 and TRBJ1-6; D ambiguous. In germline, CDR1 is MGHDK, CDR2 SYGVNS. The CDR3 is 15 residues long. V gave up 1 base and J gave up 5 bases, with 9 bases separating them. The CDR3 region has the DNA TGTGCCAGCAGTGAATGGTCGGGAGATAATTCACCCCTCCACTTT. Protein: CASSEWSGDNSPLHF. Looking up the rest from reference TRBV25-1 and TRBJ1-6 gives the full variable domain: EADIYQTPRYLVIGTGKKITLECSQTMGHDKMYWYQQDPGMELHLIHYSYGVNSTEKGDLSSESTVSRIRTEHFPLTLESARPSHTSQYLCASSEWSGDNSPLHFGNGTRLTVT.

This chain links TRBV6-2 or TRBV6-3 with TRBJ2-5, with a weak D call TRBD1 (5 bases). This CDR3 contains 15 residues. Trimming took 0 bases from V and 4 from J, leaving 12 bases between them. CDR1 is MNHEY and CDR2 is SVGEGT in the germline V gene. The CDR3 nucleotides are TGTGCCAGCAGTTACTCCCCAGGGAATACAGAGACCCAGTACTTC. It codes for CASSYSPGNTETQYF.

The gene calls are TRBV2 and TRBJ2-7; 9 nucleotides match TRBD1. The CDR3 consists of 13 residues. J was trimmed by 3 bases and V by 10 bases; bases with no gene match: 7. CDR1 is SNHLY, CDR2 FYNNEI, per germline. The CDR3 DNA is TGTGCCATCCTCCGGGACAGGGTCTACGAGCAGTACTTC. Residues: CAILRDRVYEQYF.

The rearrangement uses TRBV9 and TRBJ2-1, with D possibly being TRBD2 (6 bases). Germline V gene lookup returns CDR1 SGDLS and CDR2 YYNGEE. V lost 10 bases and J lost 0, with 20 bases in between. The CDR3 totals 16 residues. CDR3 coding DNA: TGTGCCGCAACACCGGGGGAATCAGGCTCCTACAATGAGCAGTTCTTC. This codes for CAATPGESGSYNEQFF.

The rearrangement joins TRBV7-9 to TRBJ1-4, with D hard to call. V lost 1 base to trimming and J lost 7 bases, with 10 bases between them. The CDR3 totals 14 residues. Germline-derived CDR1 and CDR2 are SEHNR and FQNEAQ (reference sequence). CDR3 bases: TGTGCCAGCAGCTTAGGGCAGGAAAGTGAAAAACTGTTTTTT. Translation gives CASSLGQESEKLFF.